These T cell receptor beta chains were read from a single sample in a study of blood T cell repertoires in COVID-19. Data came from immunoSEQ multiplex PCR; TCRdb stores just in-frame clones and leaves some out. Among 210,000 or so clones, less than 90% were seen once, and the ten largest hold about a fifth. Sequenced material: peripheral blood. All receptors come from a human donor in a cohort sampled during active COVID-19. CDR3s include the opening cysteine and the closing phenylalanine or tryptophan. D genes are given only for firm matches. Only part of the rows carry a size: once, few, many, or a class if the clone is expanded.

>TRBV19|-|16|TRBD1|TRBJ2-1
CASSTGGAGSYNEQFF
TGTGCCAGTAGTACAGGGGGCGCAGGTAGTTACAATGAGCAGTTCTTC
>TRBV12-3/TRBV12-4|-|13|-|TRBJ1-1
CASSFTGGTEAFF
TGTGCCAGCAGTTTTACGGGGGGCACTGAAGCTTTCTTT
>TRBV10-3|-|15|TRBD1|TRBJ2-3
CAIKSGQRLTDTQYF
TGTGCCATCAAGTCGGGACAGCGGCTCACAGATACGCAGTATTTT
>TRBV27|-|16|-|TRBJ2-7
CASSRVLTGGYYEQYF
TGTGCCAGCAGCCGAGTTTTGACAGGCGGCTACTACGAGCAGTACTTC
>TRBV6-1|-|16|TRBD1|TRBJ1-2
CASSGGTGALLYGYTF
TGTGCCAGCAGTGGGGGGACAGGGGCCTTGTTGTATGGCTACACCTTC
>TRBV2|once|16|TRBD1|TRBJ1-3
CASSAGTASSGNTIYF
TGTGCCAGCAGTGCCGGGACAGCCAGCTCTGGAAACACCATATATTTT
>TRBV29-1|-|11|-|TRBJ1-2
CSVTRDYGYTF
TGCAGCGTGACCCGGGACTATGGCTACACCTTC
>TRBV29-1|once|11|-|TRBJ1-2
CSAYTGYGYTF
TGCAGCGCATATACCGGCTATGGCTACACCTTC
>TRBV3-1/TRBV3-2|-|14|-|TRBJ1-1
CASSPGRGGTEAFF
TGTGCCAGCAGCCCTGGTAGGGGAGGTACTGAAGCTTTCTTT
>TRBV12-3/TRBV12-4|-|13|-|TRBJ2-3
CASSPSSTDTQYF
TGTGCCAGCAGCCCCTCTAGCACAGATACGCAGTATTTT
>TRBV14|-|16|TRBD1|TRBJ2-1
CASSQRDRGPYNEQFF
TGTGCCAGCAGCCAACGGGACAGGGGCCCTTACAATGAGCAGTTCTTC
>TRBV4-1|few|16|TRBD1|TRBJ1-6
CASSQDLRTGVRPLHF
TGCGCCAGCAGCCAAGATCTTAGGACAGGGGTGCGGCCCCTCCACTTT
>TRBV3-1/TRBV3-2|-|14|TRBD2|TRBJ2-5
CASGTTSGQETQYF
TGTGCCAGCGGAACCACTAGCGGGCAAGAGACCCAGTACTTC
>TRBV30|-|11|-|TRBJ2-1
CAWSRIQGQFF
TGTGCCTGGAGTCGTATTCAGGGGCAGTTCTTC
>TRBV19|-|16|TRBD2|TRBJ2-5
CASSIGRGESQETQYF
TGTGCCAGTAGTATAGGTCGGGGGGAATCGCAAGAGACCCAGTACTTC
>TRBV27|-|14|TRBD1|TRBJ2-3
CASSLGQGPHTQYF
TGTGCCAGCAGTCTAGGACAGGGCCCCCATACGCAGTATTTT
>TRBV29-1|once|12|-|TRBJ1-2
CSVDRGNYGYTF
TGCAGCGTTGACAGGGGTAACTATGGCTACACCTTC
>TRBV3-1/TRBV3-2|few|12|-|TRBJ2-3
CASSQVTDTQYF
TGTGCCAGCAGCCAAGTAACAGATACGCAGTATTTT
>TRBV3-1/TRBV3-2|-|14|TRBD1|TRBJ2-7
CASSGTGNSYEQYF
TGTGCCAGCAGTGGGACAGGGAACTCCTACGAGCAGTACTTC
>TRBV3-1/TRBV3-2|-|16|TRBD2|TRBJ2-1
CASSQFHSGGLIEQFF
TGTGCCAGCAGCCAATTCCACAGCGGGGGGCTCATCGAGCAGTTCTTC
>TRBV4-2|-|19|TRBD2|TRBJ2-2
CASSPRLSGRVANTGELFF
TGTGCCAGCAGCCCCCGACTAAGCGGGAGGGTTGCGAACACCGGGGAGCTGTTTTTT
>TRBV19|-|14|-|TRBJ2-2
CASSPRGDTGELFF
TGTGCCAGTAGTCCACGAGGAGACACCGGGGAGCTGTTTTTT
>TRBV4-2|-|17|TRBD1|TRBJ1-3
CASSQETGGSPGNTIYF
TGTGCCAGCAGCCAAGAAACAGGGGGATCCCCTGGAAACACCATATATTTT
>TRBV9|-|14|-|TRBJ2-5
CASSVGRAGETQYF
TGTGCCAGCAGCGTCGGCAGGGCAGGGGAGACCCAGTACTTC
>TRBV27|-|15|TRBD2|TRBJ2-1
CASSPPGLAENEQFF
TGTGCCAGCAGCCCGCCGGGACTAGCGGAAAATGAGCAGTTCTTC
>TRBV5-1|-|17|TRBD1|TRBJ2-2
CASSSYRQGARTGELFF
TGCGCCAGCAGCTCGTATCGACAGGGGGCGCGGACCGGGGAGCTGTTTTTT
>TRBV11-2|-|15|-|TRBJ1-2
CASSFTPGFGEGYTF
TGTGCCAGCAGCTTCACACCGGGGTTTGGTGAGGGCTACACCTTC
>TRBV27|-|14|-|TRBJ1-2
CASSSSQEPYGYTF
TGTGCCAGCAGTAGCTCACAGGAGCCCTATGGCTACACCTTC
>TRBV15|-|15|TRBD1|TRBJ1-5
CATSRTGGSPGPQHF
TGTGCCACCAGCCGGACAGGGGGATCCCCAGGGCCCCAGCATTTT
>TRBV7-3|-|13|-|TRBJ2-1
CASSPGSYNEQFF
TGTGCCAGCAGCCCAGGCTCCTACAATGAGCAGTTCTTC
>TRBV27|-|15|TRBD1|TRBJ1-6
CASTYRTGTDSPLHF
TGTGCCAGCACCTATCGGACAGGGACGGATTCACCCCTCCACTTT
>TRBV11-2|-|16|TRBD1|TRBJ1-2
CASRRNTGGTDYGYTF
TGTGCCAGCAGGCGCAACACAGGGGGCACGGACTATGGCTACACCTTC
>TRBV5-6|-|15|-|TRBJ2-1
CASSFSDNTYNEQFF
TGTGCCAGCAGCTTTTCGGACAATACCTACAATGAGCAGTTCTTC
>TRBV29-1|-|14|-|TRBJ2-4
CSVEGLVGGGIQYF
TGCAGCGTTGAAGGATTGGTGGGAGGGGGCATTCAGTACTTC
>TRBV7-3|-|13|-|TRBJ2-3
CASSQDSTDTQYF
TGTGCCAGCAGCCAGGACTCCACAGATACGCAGTATTTT
>TRBV5-1|-|14|TRBD1|TRBJ2-2
CASTRQGVTGELFF
TGCGCCAGCACCCGACAGGGAGTCACCGGGGAGCTGTTTTTT
>TRBV28|-|14|-|TRBJ2-5
CASSSGEYQETQYF
TGTGCCAGCAGTTCTGGGGAGTACCAAGAGACCCAGTACTTC
>TRBV6-4|-|13|-|TRBJ1-1
CASSTDRNTEAFF
TGTGCCAGCAGTACCGACAGGAACACTGAAGCTTTCTTT
>TRBV4-1|-|14|TRBD1|TRBJ1-2
CASSQAGTVYGYTF
TGCGCCAGCAGCCAAGCCGGGACAGTTTATGGCTACACCTTC
>TRBV28|-|13|TRBD2|TRBJ2-3
CASSTSGTDTQYF
TGTGCCAGCAGTACTAGCGGCACAGATACGCAGTATTTT
>TRBV11-2|-|18|TRBD2|TRBJ2-3
CASSLAGFLAGGTDTQYF
TGTGCCAGCAGCTTAGCCGGGTTTCTAGCGGGGGGGACAGATACGCAGTATTTT
>TRBV27|-|14|TRBD2|TRBJ2-7
CASSWAWGGYEQYF
TGTGCCAGCAGTTGGGCTTGGGGGGGCTACGAGCAGTACTTC
>TRBV4-1|-|16|-|TRBJ2-1
CASSQEELVSSNEQFF
TGCGCCAGCAGCCAAGAAGAACTAGTCAGCAGCAATGAGCAGTTCTTC
>TRBV5-1|-|15|-|TRBJ2-1
CASSLGSGEYNEQFF
TGCGCCAGCAGCTTAGGAAGCGGAGAATACAATGAGCAGTTCTTC
>TRBV6-5|-|14|TRBD1|TRBJ2-2
CATRGDRGPGELFF
TGTGCCACAAGGGGGGACAGGGGGCCCGGGGAGCTGTTTTTT
>TRBV3-1/TRBV3-2|-|14|TRBD1|TRBJ1-5
CASSQGTGDQPQHF
TGTGCCAGCAGCCAAGGGACAGGGGATCAGCCCCAGCATTTT
>TRBV19|once|13|TRBD1|TRBJ2-1
CASRKQGYNEQFF
TGTGCCAGTAGGAAACAGGGGTACAATGAGCAGTTCTTC
>TRBV10-1|few|16|-|TRBJ2-1
CASSESRGSSYNEQFF
TGCGCCAGCAGTGAGTCACGGGGGAGCTCCTACAATGAGCAGTTCTTC
>TRBV4-1|many|17|-|TRBJ2-1
CASSIGTTGFLLDEQFF
TGCGCCAGCAGCATCGGGACTACAGGGTTTCTCCTCGATGAGCAGTTCTTC
>TRBV29-1|few|15|TRBD2|TRBJ2-7
CSVEIAGTLSYEQYF
TGCAGCGTTGAAATAGCGGGAACGCTCTCCTACGAGCAGTACTTC
>TRBV6-1|once|16|-|TRBJ2-6
CASSERRGSGANVLTF
TGTGCCAGCAGTGAACGAAGGGGCTCTGGGGCCAACGTCCTGACTTTC
>TRBV12-3/TRBV12-4|-|11|-|TRBJ1-5
CASSSSKTQHF
TGTGCCAGCAGTTCCAGTAAGACCCAGCATTTT
>TRBV6-5|-|15|TRBD1|TRBJ1-2
CATKKRDRENHGYTF
TGTGCCACCAAAAAACGGGACAGGGAAAACCATGGCTACACCTTC
>TRBV2|-|15|TRBD1|TRBJ2-5
CASRFSDRDVWTQYF
TGTGCCAGCCGTTTTTCGGACAGGGATGTGTGGACCCAGTACTTC
>TRBV7-9|-|12|-|TRBJ2-1
CASSTRNLEQFF
TGTGCCAGCAGCACCAGAAACCTCGAGCAGTTCTTC
>TRBV7-2|-|17|TRBD1|TRBJ2-2
CASSLAGGSLDRGELFF
TGTGCCAGCAGCCTAGCAGGGGGTTCCCTAGATCGGGGGGAGCTGTTTTTT
>TRBV12-3/TRBV12-4|-|13|-|TRBJ1-5
CASSLASTGGLHF
TGTGCCAGCAGTTTAGCCTCGACAGGCGGATTACATTTT
>TRBV5-4|once|13|TRBD1|TRBJ2-1
CASSLQGADEQFF
TGTGCCAGCAGCTTGCAGGGGGCCGATGAGCAGTTCTTC
>TRBV7-9|once|15|TRBD2|TRBJ2-1
CASSFSGGDFNEQFF
TGTGCCAGCAGCTTTAGCGGGGGGGATTTCAATGAGCAGTTCTTC
>TRBV6-2/TRBV6-3|-|13|TRBD1|TRBJ2-5
CASSVTGFETQYF
TGTGCCAGCAGTGTGACAGGGTTTGAGACCCAGTACTTC